One and the same sample provided the 23 T cell receptor beta chains below, sequenced in a study of T cell responses to AZD1222 COVID-19 vaccine. The data were produced by immunoSEQ multiplex PCR, yet TCRdb's version contains in-frame clones alone and is incomplete. Among around 120,000 clones, 92% were seen once, and the ten largest hold 14%. The input for sequencing was peripheral blood, taken on day 0 of AZD1222 vaccination. The receptors were sampled from an adult in good health.

The V gene is TRBV5-6, the J gene TRBJ2-7, with TRBD2 matching 10 bases. V gave up 4 bases and J gave up 2 bases; unmatched junction bases: 6. The CDR3 is 15 residues long. Germline CDR1 SGHDT, CDR2 YYEEEE. DNA for the CDR3: TGTGCCAGCAGCCCTAGGACTAGCGGACCCTACGAGCAGTACTTC. Protein sequence: CASSPRTSGPYEQYF.

J is TRBJ1-1 and V is TRBV5-1; D ambiguous. Trimming stripped 3 bases from V and 2 bases from J, with 11 bases between. Per the germline V gene, CDR1 is SGHRS and CDR2 is YFSETQ. The CDR3 totals 14 residues. The DNA for the CDR3 is TGCGCCAGCAGCTCGGACCGCGGAAACACTGAAGCTTTCTTT. As protein: CASSSDRGNTEAFF.

This chain uses TRBV4-1 with TRBJ1-5; unclear D gene. CDR1 is MGHRA and CDR2 is YSYEKL in the germline V gene. V lost 0 bases to trimming and J lost 5 bases, with 11 bases between them. CDR3 length: 15 amino acids. In nucleotides, the CDR3 is TGCGCCAGCAGCCAAGATGAATGGGGTTATCAGCCCCAGCATTTT. This encodes CASSQDEWGYQPQHF.

As regards this clone: Other DNA sequences in the sample encode the same CDR3. The rearrangement links TRBV27 to TRBJ2-5; 7 bases line up with TRBD2. Germline V gene data show CDR1 as MNHEY and CDR2 as SMNVEV (reference sequence). J lost 5 bases, V lost 2 bases, and 2 bases had no gene match. The CDR3 has 13 amino acids. DNA of the CDR3: TGTGCCAGCAGTTTAGGAGCGGGGGAGACCCAGTACTTC. Protein product: CASSLGAGETQYF.

This chain joins TRBV28 and TRBJ1-1, with TRBD1 as a possible D gene (6 bases). The CDR3 is 15 amino acids. Deletions cut 5 bases from V and 1 base from J, with 14 bases between. Germline lookup yields CDR1 MDHEN and CDR2 SYDVKM. Here the CDR3 reads CASSTGSLQNTEAFF. In nucleotides, the CDR3 is TGTGCCAGCAGTACAGGGTCCCTCCAGAACACTGAAGCTTTCTTT.

The chain has TRBV9 and TRBJ2-1; no clear D. The CDR3 runs to 15 residues. The V end was cut by 4 bases, the J end by 0 bases, with 11 bases between. Germline V gives CDR1 SGDLS, CDR2 YYNGEE. Here the CDR3 DNA reads TGTGCCAGCAGCCCCCCGGGCAGCTCCTACAATGAGCAGTTCTTC. Encoded protein: CASSPPGSSYNEQFF. The full variable domain, rest sourced from reference TRBV9 and TRBJ2-1, is DSGVTQTPKHLITATGQRVTLRCSPRSGDLSVYWYQQSLDQGLQFLIQYYNGEERAKGNILERFSAQQFPDLHSELNLSSLELGDSALYFCASSPPGSSYNEQFFGPGTRLTVL.

The CDR3 DNA follows: TGCGCCAGCAGCCTAGCCCTGACAGGGGGTAGTGGCTACACCTTC. It yields the protein CASSLALTGGSGYTF. This chain joins TRBV5-1 and TRBJ1-2; 9 nucleotides align to TRBD1. V lost 4 bases, J lost 7 bases, and 11 bases stayed unmatched. CDR1 SGHRS and CDR2 YFSETQ come from the germline V gene. This CDR3 contains 15 residues. The full variable domain, completed using reference TRBV5-1 and TRBJ1-2, is KAGVTQTPRYLIKTRGQQVTLSCSPISGHRSVSWYQQTPGQGLQFLFEYFSETQRNKGNFPGRFSGRQFSNSRSEMNVSTLELGDSALYLCASSLALTGGSGYTFGSGTRLTVV.

The chain couples TRBV5-1 to TRBJ1-1; D unresolved. This CDR3 is 16 amino acids long. Germline assignment: CDR1 SGHRS and CDR2 YFSETQ. V lost 0 bases, J lost 5 bases, and 17 bases lay in between. The CDR3 sequence is CASSLGTAVWLTEAFF. The CDR3 nucleotides are TGCGCCAGCAGCTTGGGGACTGCAGTCTGGTTGACTGAAGCTTTCTTT.

The chain uses TRBV19 and TRBJ2-1; either TRBD1 or TRBD2 may supply D (5 bases each). This CDR3 has 14 residues. The germline gives CDR1 LNHDA, CDR2 SQIVND (reference sequence). Between the trimmed V and J ends, which lost 6 bases and 3 bases, there was a span of 12 bases. CDR3 bases: TGTGCCAGTAGCGCCCGGGACGGCTACAATGAGCAGTTCTTC. This sequence encodes CASSARDGYNEQFF.

The V gene is TRBV5-6, the J gene TRBJ2-7; D call uncertain. CDR1 SGHDT and CDR2 YYEEEE come from the germline V gene. V was pared by 3 bases and J by 3 bases, with 16 bases between. The CDR3 spans 15 residues. The CDR3 protein is CASSSPRASNYEQYF. The CDR3 nucleotides read TGTGCCAGCAGCTCCCCTAGGGCCTCCAACTACGAGCAGTACTTC.

The CDR3 DNA reads as TGTGCCAGCAGCCCTGTAGATGGGGCAGGGGGACAAGAGACCCAGTACTTC. Translating it yields CASSPVDGAGGQETQYF. This chain links TRBV5-6 with TRBJ2-5; 7 nucleotides match TRBD1. CDR3 length: 17 amino acids. Looked up from germline, CDR1 is SGHDT and CDR2 is YYEEEE. V dropped 4 bases and J dropped 2; count of bases not matched to a gene: 14. Combining the CDR3 with reference TRBV5-6 and TRBJ2-5 gives the whole variable domain DAGVTQSPTHLIKTRGQQVTLRCSPKSGHDTVSWYQQALGQGPQFIFQYYEEEERQRGNFPDRFSGHQFPNYSSELNVNALLLGDSALYLCASSPVDGAGGQETQYFGPGTRLLVL.

V is TRBV4-3 and J is TRBJ2-7, with 7 positions matching TRBD1. Unmatched junction bases numbered 4, after V lost 5 bases and J lost 3 bases. The CDR3 covers 13 residues. Per the germline V gene, CDR1 is LGHNA and CDR2 is YSLEER. CDR3 nucleotide sequence: TGCGCCAGCAGCAAGACAGGGAACTACGAGCAGTACTTC. Translating it yields CASSKTGNYEQYF.

This clone showed up just once. The gene calls are TRBV21-1 and TRBJ1-2; TRBD1 is the table's D call, not checked against the DNA. TRBV21-1 is tagged as a pseudogene. The CDR3 consists of 13 residues. In nucleotides, the CDR3 is TGTGCCAGCAGCAGCAGGGGGCAAAGTGGCTACACCTTC. It specifies CASSSRGQSGYTF.

The V call is TRBV4-3, the J call TRBJ2-6; D is uncertain. Germline lookup yields CDR1 LGHNA and CDR2 YSLEER. The V and J ends lost 1 base and 0 bases respectively, with 7 bases between them. CDR3 length: 16 amino acids. Written as DNA, the CDR3 is TGCGCCAGCAGCCAAGTCGGCTCCTCTGGGGCCAACGTCCTGACTTTC. It is translated as CASSQVGSSGANVLTF.

The chain uses TRBV28 and TRBJ1-6, with D uncertain. V was pared by 6 bases and J by 2 bases, with 5 bases between. Germline V gene sequence: CDR1 MDHEN, CDR2 SYDVKM. There are 13 residues in the CDR3. The CDR3 is CASRVTYNSPLHF. The CDR3 nucleotides are TGTGCCAGCAGGGTAACCTATAATTCACCCCTCCACTTT.

In nucleotides, the CDR3 is TGTGCCAGCAGGGAACAGGGGGGGAGGTATGGCTACACCTTC. This codes for CASREQGGRYGYTF. This chain uses TRBV28 with TRBJ1-2; 8 nucleotides align to TRBD1. Germline CDR1 and CDR2: MDHEN and SYDVKM. V lost 6 bases, J lost 5 bases, and 8 bases stayed unmatched. The CDR3 is made up of 14 amino acids.

V usage is TRBV6-5 and J usage is TRBJ2-3; D is tentatively TRBD1 or TRBD2 (5 bases each). Germline assignment: CDR1 MNHEY and CDR2 SVGAGI. The CDR3 consists of 14 residues. V gave up 0 bases and J gave up 3 bases, with 7 bases separating them. The chain's CDR3 is CASSYSGTTDTQYF. DNA of the CDR3: TGTGCCAGCAGTTACTCGGGGACGACAGATACGCAGTATTTT.

V usage is TRBV28 and J usage is TRBJ1-1, with D uncertain. Per the germline V gene, CDR1 is MDHEN and CDR2 is SYDVKM. This CDR3 is built from 14 residues. Trimming took 6 bases from V and 7 from J, leaving 18 bases between them. The DNA of the CDR3 is TGTGCCAGCAGGGACCACTTCAGTACCTATGAAGCTTTCTTT. Residues: CASRDHFSTYEAFF.

V gene TRBV7-9 combines with J gene TRBJ2-3; D is uncertain. The germline V gene has CDR1 SEHNR and CDR2 FQNEAQ (reference sequence). The CDR3 runs 12 residues. Trimming removed 8 bases at V and 3 bases at J, with 9 bases between. DNA of the CDR3: TGTGCCAGCCTCCCGGATACAGATACGCAGTATTTT. Its translation: CASLPDTDTQYF. Combining the CDR3 with reference TRBV7-9 and TRBJ2-3 gives the whole variable domain DTGVSQNPRHKITKRGQNVTFRCDPISEHNRLYWYRQTLGQGPEFLTYFQNEAQLEKSRLLSDRFSAERPKGSFSTLEIQRTEQGDSAMYLCASLPDTDTQYFGPGTRLTVL.

The chain couples TRBV7-9 to TRBJ1-1; D not certain. Trimming removed 2 bases at V and 5 bases at J, with 12 bases between. The CDR3 contains 14 residues. From germline, CDR1 is SEHNR and CDR2 FQNEAQ (reference sequence). In nucleotides, the CDR3 is TGTGCCAGCAGCTTACCGGAAGGACGTACTGAAGCTTTCTTT. This codes for CASSLPEGRTEAFF.

The chain's CDR3 is CASSLLGGAKNIQYF. The CDR3 nucleotides read TGTGCCAGCAGTCTATTGGGGGGAGCCAAAAACATTCAGTACTTC. The J gene is TRBJ2-4, the V gene TRBV11-2; TRBD2 is a possible D gene (6 bases). CDR3 length: 15 amino acids. Germline CDR1 is SGHAT and CDR2 is FQNNGV. V lost 6 bases to trimming and J lost 0 bases, with 12 bases between them.

The chain links TRBV10-1 to TRBJ1-3; D is ambiguous. The CDR3 totals 13 residues. Trimming pared 3 bases from V and 3 bases from J, leaving 6 bases between. Per the germline V gene, CDR1 is WNHNN and CDR2 is SYGVQD (reference sequence). The CDR3 DNA reads TGCGCCAGCAGTGATTCATATGGAAACACCATATATTTT. Its protein product is CASSDSYGNTIYF.

V and J are TRBV6-5 and TRBJ2-7; 7 bases align to TRBD2. The CDR3 extends over 15 amino acids. Trimming cost V 3 bases and J 2 bases; bases outside gene matches: 7. Germline-derived CDR1 and CDR2 are MNHEY and SVGAGI. The CDR3 DNA reads TGTGCCAGCAGTTATACCTCTAGCGGCGCCTACGAGCAGTACTTC. Its protein is CASSYTSSGAYEQYF.